The T cell receptor (beta chain) described here comes from a study of long-term antiretroviral therapy in people with HIV. Findings and caveats of the study: HIV repertoires covered narrower CDR3 length ranges than controls did. Transplant-donor-level diversity was not reached after ART, though diversity increased.

It was version v3.0 of the immunoSEQ assay that was run at survey level. Per-sample targets for sequencing were roughly 40,000-55,000 T-cell genomes. Generated by immunoSEQ multiplex PCR, the TCRdb table keeps only in-frame clones and is missing some. The sample has 19,000 or so clones, around 80% seen once; the top ten hold roughly 7.5%. This CDR3 has 14 amino acids. V shed 1 base and J shed 7 bases, with 10 bases lying between them. Germline CDR1 is SGHTA and CDR2 is FQGNSA. Note on this clone: Its specificity is unknown.

The chain is built from TRBV7-2 and TRBJ1-4; D is ambiguous. This specimen consisted of unsorted PBMCs, obtained at the start of antiretroviral therapy, before treatment. This clonotype was obtained from a woman aged 40 to 55 with HIV. The CDR3 here is CASSLEYLPEKLFF. CDR3 nucleotide sequence: TGTGCCAGCAGCTTAGAGTATCTCCCTGAAAAACTGTTTTTT.